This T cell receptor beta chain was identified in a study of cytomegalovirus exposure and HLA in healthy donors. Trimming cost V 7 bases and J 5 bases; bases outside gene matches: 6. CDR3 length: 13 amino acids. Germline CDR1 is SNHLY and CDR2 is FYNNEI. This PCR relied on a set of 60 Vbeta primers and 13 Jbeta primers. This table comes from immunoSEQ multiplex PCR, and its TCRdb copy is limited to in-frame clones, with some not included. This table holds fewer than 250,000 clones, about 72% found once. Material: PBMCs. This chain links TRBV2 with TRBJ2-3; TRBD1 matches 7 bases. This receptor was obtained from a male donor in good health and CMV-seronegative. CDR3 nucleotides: TGTGCCAGCAAGGGGCAGGGGGAAGATACGCAGTATTTT. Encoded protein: CASKGQGEDTQYF.